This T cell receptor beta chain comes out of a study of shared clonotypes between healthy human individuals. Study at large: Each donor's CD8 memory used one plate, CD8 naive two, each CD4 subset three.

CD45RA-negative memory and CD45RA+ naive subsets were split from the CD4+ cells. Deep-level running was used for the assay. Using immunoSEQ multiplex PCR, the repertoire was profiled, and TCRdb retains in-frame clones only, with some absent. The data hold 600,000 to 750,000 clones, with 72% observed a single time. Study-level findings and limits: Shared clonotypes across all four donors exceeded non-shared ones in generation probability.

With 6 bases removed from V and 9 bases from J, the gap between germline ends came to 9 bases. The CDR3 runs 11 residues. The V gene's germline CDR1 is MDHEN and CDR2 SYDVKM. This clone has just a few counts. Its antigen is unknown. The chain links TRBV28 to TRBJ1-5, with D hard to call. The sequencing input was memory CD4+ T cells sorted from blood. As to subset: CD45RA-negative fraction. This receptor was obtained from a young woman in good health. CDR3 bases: TGTGCCAGCAGAGGGAGTCTGCCCCAGCATTTT. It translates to CASRGSLPQHF.